The 25 T cell receptor beta chains listed next were all sequenced from one sample in a study of cytomegalovirus exposure and HLA in healthy donors. PCR amplification relied on 60 Vbeta primers (plus 13 Jbeta primers). Produced via immunoSEQ multiplex PCR; TCRdb's table is partial and in-frame only. The table shows roughly 130,000 clones, with around 82% occurring only once. Sequences were obtained from PBMCs. The origin of the receptors is a male donor in good health and CMV-seropositive.

The chain combines TRBV30 with TRBJ1-5, with a weak D call TRBD1 (5 bases). Trimming removed 5 bases at V and 3 bases at J, with 8 bases between. Looked up from germline, CDR1 is GTSNPN and CDR2 is SVGIG (reference sequence). The CDR3 length is 12 residues. The CDR3 DNA reads TGTGCCTGGGGGGGGGACAATCAGCCCCAGCATTTT. The encoded protein is CAWGGDNQPQHF.

The chain recombines TRBV5-4 with TRBJ2-2; 9 bases map to TRBD1. Germline CDR1 reads SGHNT; CDR2 reads YYREEE (reference sequence). Germline trimming cut 4 bases from V and 6 bases from J; bases unmatched to any gene: 10. The CDR3 is made up of 16 amino acids. The CDR3 nucleotides are TGTGCCAGCAGCCAGGGACAGGGAAAGGTCGCCGGGGAGCTGTTTTTT. Translated, it gives CASSQGQGKVAGELFF.

The chain links TRBV5-6 to TRBJ2-4; possibly TRBD2 for D (5 bases). Germline CDR1 and CDR2: SGHDT and YYEEEE. CDR3 length equals 16 residues. Between the trimmed V and J ends, which lost 3 bases and 0 bases, there was a span of 13 bases. CDR3 sequence (DNA): TGTGCCAGCAGCTCTACACGGGGTCTAGCCAAAAACATTCAGTACTTC. It encodes CASSSTRGLAKNIQYF.

This chain links TRBV7-9 with TRBJ1-3; tentatively, D is TRBD1 (5 bases). With 6 bases removed from V and 0 bases from J, the gap between germline ends came to 15 bases. From germline, CDR1 is SEHNR and CDR2 FQNEAQ (reference sequence). The CDR3 is 16 residues long. CDR3 nucleotides: TGTGCCAGCAGGTCGACAGTTGGGGACTCTGGAAACACCATATATTTT. Its translation: CASRSTVGDSGNTIYF.

The chain links TRBV29-1 to TRBJ2-1, with 12 bases lining up with TRBD1. Looked up from germline, CDR1 is SQVTM and CDR2 is ANQGSEA. This CDR3 spans 18 amino acids. The ends lost 6 bases at V and 9 bases at J; junction bases unmatched: 21. The CDR3 is CSVRDRILGTGGAGEQFF. In DNA form, the CDR3 reads TGCAGCGTGCGAGATAGAATTCTTGGGACAGGGGGCGCGGGTGAGCAGTTCTTC.

This clone was detected a few times. The rearrangement uses TRBV1 and TRBJ1-5; the table assigns TRBD1, which was not confirmed against the DNA. TRBV1 is given as a pseudogene. CDR3 length equals 13 residues. CDR3 nucleotides: TGCACCAGCGTTCTACGACAGCGAGAGCCCCAGCATTTT. Amino acids: CTSVLRQREPQHF.

The CDR3 nucleotides are TGTGCCAGCAGACCTGGACTAGCGGGATCCTACGAGCAGTACTTC. Translated, it gives CASRPGLAGSYEQYF. V usage is TRBV27 and J usage is TRBJ2-7, with 12 bases fitting TRBD2. J gave up 1 base and V 6 bases, and 4 bases lay outside the gene matches. Germline V gene sequence: CDR1 MNHEY, CDR2 SMNVEV (reference sequence). This CDR3 contains 15 residues.

The chain joins TRBV9 to TRBJ1-2; 9 bases agree with TRBD1. The CDR3 totals 16 residues. V dropped 2 bases and J dropped 4; count of bases not matched to a gene: 9. The V gene's germline CDR1 is SGDLS and CDR2 YYNGEE. DNA for the CDR3: TGTGCCAGCAGCGTGTCACAGGGGGCGCTGATCTATGGCTACACCTTC. This gives the protein CASSVSQGALIYGYTF.

The chain is built from TRBV25-1 and TRBJ2-2; the D gene is possibly TRBD2 (5 bases). The V and J ends lost 7 bases and 5 bases respectively, with 17 bases between them. CDR3 length: 15 amino acids. Germline lookup yields CDR1 MGHDK and CDR2 SYGVNS. CDR3 sequence: CASTSRGSGTGELFF. DNA for the CDR3: TGTGCCAGCACCTCGAGAGGGAGTGGAACCGGGGAGCTGTTTTTT.

This clone was detected only a few times. The CDR3 loop reads CASSMRDRGIMNTEAFF. The CDR3 DNA sequence: TGTGCCAGCAGCATGAGGGACAGGGGTATCATGAACACTGAAGCTTTCTTT. The rearrangement uses TRBV7-9 and TRBJ1-1, with 10 bases lining up with TRBD1. This CDR3 is built from 17 residues. Germline V gene data show CDR1 as SEHNR and CDR2 as FQNEAQ (reference sequence). With 5 bases clipped from V and 0 bases from J, the junction kept 9 bases outside the gene matches.

In this sample, this clone turned up once. The chain links TRBV30 to TRBJ1-5; the match to TRBD1 covers 8 bases. CDR1 and CDR2 (germline): GTSNPN, SVGIG (reference sequence). CDR3 length: 14 amino acids. Trimming removed 0 bases from V and 5 bases from J; junction bases left unmatched: 3. This chain's CDR3 is CAWSVGQGHQPQHF. Here the CDR3 DNA reads TGTGCCTGGAGTGTAGGACAGGGACATCAGCCCCAGCATTTT.

J is TRBJ2-3 and V is TRBV5-6; perhaps TRBD1 as D (6 bases). The CDR3 sequence is 14 residues long. V lost 0 bases to trimming and J lost 3 bases, with 8 bases between them. Germline loops: CDR1 SGHDT, CDR2 YYEEEE. The CDR3 nucleotides are TGTGCCAGCAGCTTGGCCGACAGGACAGATACGCAGTATTTT. This encodes CASSLADRTDTQYF.

In DNA form, the CDR3 reads TGCGCCAGCAGGCGACAGGGTGCAACTAATGAAAAACTGTTTTTT. It translates to CASRRQGATNEKLFF. This chain joins TRBV5-1 and TRBJ1-4; 7 bases align to TRBD1. The J segment lost 0 bases and the V segment lost 5 bases, leaving 4 bases of the junction unmatched. The germline V gene has CDR1 SGHRS and CDR2 YFSETQ. This CDR3 is 15 amino acids long. Full variable domain (rest looked up from reference TRBV5-1 and TRBJ1-4): KAGVTQTPRYLIKTRGQQVTLSCSPISGHRSVSWYQQTPGQGLQFLFEYFSETQRNKGNFPGRFSGRQFSNSRSEMNVSTLELGDSALYLCASRRQGATNEKLFFGSGTQLSVL.

This clone turned up a few times. The V call is TRBV18, the J call TRBJ1-5, with D tentatively TRBD1 (6 bases). Between the trimmed V and J ends, which lost 3 bases and 3 bases, there was a span of 15 bases. The CDR3 extends over 16 amino acids. Germline V CDR1 and CDR2: KGHSH, LQKENI. CDR3: CASSPSTTGINQPQHF. CDR3 nucleotide sequence: TGTGCCAGCTCACCCAGTACGACAGGAATCAATCAGCCCCAGCATTTT.

The chain combines TRBV4-2 with TRBJ1-1; D is undetermined. In germline, CDR1 is LGHNA, CDR2 YNFKEQ. CDR3 length: 12 residues. The germline V and J ends were trimmed by 4 bases and 10 bases, with 13 bases remaining between them. DNA of the CDR3: TGTGCCAGCAGCCCCAACAGAGAGGGAGCTTTCTTT. As protein: CASSPNREGAFF.

The chain carries TRBV14 and TRBJ2-3; 8 bases agree with TRBD2. This CDR3 has 17 residues. Germline trimming cut 3 bases from V and 4 bases from J; bases unmatched to any gene: 12. Germline V CDR1 and CDR2: SGHDN, FVKESK. For the CDR3, the DNA is TGTGCCAGCAGCCATCAAACTCTGCGGGAGGCCTCAGATACGCAGTATTTT. Translating gives CASSHQTLREASDTQYF.

This clone was seen a single time. This chain links TRBV29-1 with TRBJ2-7; TRBD1 agrees at 7 bases. This CDR3 is built from 15 residues. Losses at the gene ends were 1 base for V and 0 bases for J; bases not matched to a gene: 6. Germline V gene data show CDR1 as SQVTM and CDR2 as ANQGSEA. The CDR3 DNA sequence: TGCAGCGTTGAAGGTAGGGGGCCAAGCTCCTACGAGCAGTACTTC. Its protein product is CSVEGRGPSSYEQYF.

The chain joins TRBV7-2 to TRBJ2-5; 8 bases fit TRBD2. This CDR3 has 14 residues. Germline CDR1 is SGHTA and CDR2 is FQGNSA. V lost 5 bases, J lost 1 base, and 3 bases stayed unmatched. CDR3 sequence: CASSQTSAQETQYF. The CDR3 region has the DNA TGTGCCAGCAGCCAGACTAGCGCCCAAGAGACCCAGTACTTC.

This chain uses TRBV27 with TRBJ2-5, with 11 nucleotides matching TRBD1. The trim removed 7 bases at V and 4 bases at J, leaving 5 bases unmatched. The CDR3 runs 14 residues. Germline V CDR1 and CDR2: MNHEY, SMNVEV (reference sequence). CDR3 loop: CASNGQGAGETQYF. CDR3 DNA sequence: TGTGCCAGCAATGGACAGGGGGCGGGAGAGACCCAGTACTTC.

J is TRBJ2-5 and V is TRBV28, with 11 bases fitting TRBD1. This CDR3 is 14 amino acids long. J gave up 4 bases and V 5 bases, and 3 bases lay outside the gene matches. Germline-derived CDR1 and CDR2 are MDHEN and SYDVKM. CDR3 region: CASSRTGGAETQYF. For the CDR3, the DNA is TGTGCCAGCAGTCGGACAGGGGGCGCAGAGACCCAGTACTTC.

The chain combines TRBV10-2 with TRBJ2-1, with a tentative D call TRBD2 (5 bases). The CDR3 extends over 19 amino acids. Germline lookup yields CDR1 WSHSY and CDR2 SAAADI. The V and J ends lost 0 bases and 0 bases respectively, with 18 bases between them. The CDR3 here is CASSESLDSLLSSYNEQFF. The CDR3 bases are TGCGCCAGCAGTGAGTCTTTGGACTCGCTACTTTCCTCCTACAATGAGCAGTTCTTC.

This clone was observed once. This chain links TRBV9 with TRBJ2-3, with 9 bases fitting TRBD2. V lost 4 bases, J lost 0 bases, and 6 bases stayed unmatched. The V gene's germline CDR1 is SGDLS and CDR2 YYNGEE. This CDR3 region has 16 residues. This chain's CDR3 is CASSLPSGGSTDTQYF. The CDR3 nucleotides are TGTGCCAGCAGCCTCCCGAGCGGGGGGAGCACAGATACGCAGTATTTT. The full variable domain, rest sourced from reference TRBV9 and TRBJ2-3, is DSGVTQTPKHLITATGQRVTLRCSPRSGDLSVYWYQQSLDQGLQFLIQYYNGEERAKGNILERFSAQQFPDLHSELNLSSLELGDSALYFCASSLPSGGSTDTQYFGPGTRLTVL.

This clone was seen a few times. The chain recombines TRBV7-3 with TRBJ2-1; 10 positions match TRBD2. Looked up from germline, CDR1 is SGHTA and CDR2 is FQGTGA. V trimming: 2 bases; J trimming: 9 bases; junction bases outside the gene matches: 10. This CDR3 has 16 residues. In DNA form, the CDR3 reads TGTGCCAGCAGCTTAGTACGGACTAGCGGCCTTGGTGAGCAGTTCTTC. Translated, it gives CASSLVRTSGLGEQFF.

This chain joins TRBV18 and TRBJ2-1, with TRBD2 identical over 10 bases. The germline V gene encodes CDR1 KGHSH and CDR2 LQKENI. Trimming removed 0 bases from V and 8 bases from J; junction bases left unmatched: 10. The length of the CDR3 is 17 residues. CDR3 loop: CASSPPILAGDYHEQFF. CDR3 in DNA: TGTGCCAGCTCACCACCCATTCTAGCGGGAGATTACCATGAGCAGTTCTTC. The variable domain in full, with the rest retrieved from reference TRBV18 and TRBJ2-1, is NAGVMQNPRHLVRRRGQEARLRCSPMKGHSHVYWYRQLPEEGLKFMVYLQKENIIDESGMPKERFSAEFPKEGPSILRIQQVVRGDSAAYFCASSPPILAGDYHEQFFGPGTRLTVL.

The chain joins TRBV13 to TRBJ1-1, with 11 nucleotides matching TRBD1. This CDR3 is 15 amino acids long. In germline, CDR1 is PRHDT, CDR2 FYEKMQ (reference sequence). V lost 3 bases to trimming and J lost 4 bases; unmatched junction nucleotides: 4. The CDR3 DNA reads as TGTGCCAGCAGCTTCCTTGGACAGGGGGCCACTGAAGCTTTCTTT. Encoded protein: CASSFLGQGATEAFF.